The next 21 T cell receptor beta chains were all read from a single sample in a study of cytomegalovirus exposure and HLA in healthy donors (dated by TCRdb to between 2016 and 2019). The library was produced with the immunoSEQ multiplex PCR assay. For the multiplex PCR, a mixture combining 60 forward primers for TCR Vbeta segments and 13 reverse primers for TCR Jbeta segments was used. TCRdb mirrors the immuneACCESS table, restricted to in-frame sequences. Some clones are absent from its copies; in checked studies, under half trace to an unresolved V gene, and the reason for the others is unknown. Counted in this sample were approximately 170,000 clones; 75% of them appeared once. Jointly, the top ten make up around 4.6% of the sample. Sequencing used PBMCs. All receptors derive from a male donor in good health and CMV-seronegative.

The chain uses TRBV4-1 and TRBJ2-5; 7 nucleotides line up with TRBD2. The CDR3 sequence is 15 residues long. V lost 4 bases and J lost 4; bases outside the gene matches: 9. CDR1 is MGHRA, CDR2 YSYEKL, per germline. The CDR3: CASSRVGRAGETQYF. The CDR3 DNA sequence: TGCGCCAGCAGCCGGGTAGGGAGGGCCGGAGAGACCCAGTACTTC.

The CDR3 bases are TGTGCCAGCTCCCCCACAGGGGGCTCCTACGAGCAGTACTTC. Amino acids: CASSPTGGSYEQYF. This chain connects TRBV6-1 to TRBJ2-7; 8 bases line up with TRBD1. There are 14 residues in the CDR3. J gave up 0 bases and V 8 bases, and 6 bases lay outside the gene matches. CDR1 is MNHNS, CDR2 SASEGT, per germline.

The count of this clone is one. The chain links TRBV6-5 to TRBJ1-6; 10 nucleotides agree with TRBD1. V shed 4 bases and J 10 bases; nucleotides not matched to a gene: 4. The CDR3 is made up of 14 amino acids. Germline V gene lookup returns CDR1 MNHEY and CDR2 SVGAGI. The CDR3 nucleotides read TGTGCCAGCAGTTTGACAGGGGGCGCGTCACCCCTCCACTTT. Protein product: CASSLTGGASPLHF.

The rearrangement joins TRBV28 to TRBJ2-7, with TRBD2 as a possible D gene (6 bases). There are 15 residues in the CDR3. The V end was cut by 5 bases, the J end by 3 bases, with 17 bases between. The germline CDR1 and CDR2 sequences are MDHEN and SYDVKM. CDR3 region: CASSPPGGGFYEQYF. In nucleotides, the CDR3 is TGTGCCAGCAGTCCGCCAGGAGGAGGGTTCTACGAGCAGTACTTC.

This chain uses TRBV4-3 with TRBJ2-1; TRBD2 agrees at 8 bases. V lost 4 bases, J lost 1 base, and 6 bases stayed unmatched. There are 16 residues in the CDR3. Looked up from germline, CDR1 is LGHNA and CDR2 is YSLEER. CDR3 sequence reads: CASSPVAGGSYNEQFF. In DNA form, the CDR3 reads TGCGCCAGCAGCCCCGTTGCGGGAGGATCCTACAATGAGCAGTTCTTC.

V gene TRBV10-3 combines with J gene TRBJ1-1; 9 bases align to TRBD1. This CDR3 spans 14 amino acids. CDR1 is ENHRY and CDR2 is SYGVKD in the germline V gene. V shed 4 bases and J 1 base; nucleotides not matched to a gene: 1. The CDR3 DNA reads as TGTGCCATCAGTGGGGACAGGGCGAACACTGAAGCTTTCTTT. It encodes CAISGDRANTEAFF.

This chain links TRBV7-2 with TRBJ2-2; the D gene is possibly TRBD1 (5 bases). V shed 3 bases and J shed 1 base, with 12 bases lying between them. The CDR3 has 16 residues. The V gene's germline CDR1 is SGHTA and CDR2 FQGNSA. For the CDR3, the DNA is TGTGCCAGCAGCTTGGTTCCAGGGCTGAACACCGGGGAGCTGTTTTTT. Translated, it gives CASSLVPGLNTGELFF.

This clone turned up a few times. The V and J genes are TRBV7-2 and TRBJ1-2; 9 bases are shared with TRBD1. The CDR3 contains 14 residues. Germline CDR1 and CDR2: SGHTA and FQGNSA. The trim removed 5 bases at V and 8 bases at J, leaving 9 bases unmatched. The CDR3 region has the DNA TGTGCCAGCAGCCTCCAACAGGGGGCTCCCGGCTACACCTTC. The encoded protein is CASSLQQGAPGYTF.

In DNA form, the CDR3 reads TGCGCCAGCAGCCGGACGGACGGACTTGAGACCCAGTACTTC. Its translation is CASSRTDGLETQYF. The chain links TRBV5-1 to TRBJ2-5; D is possibly TRBD2 (5 bases). The CDR3 has 14 amino acids. Trimming shortened V by 4 bases and J by 5 bases, and 15 bases separated the two germline ends. Germline V gene sequence: CDR1 SGHRS, CDR2 YFSETQ.

The CDR3 region has the DNA TGTGCCAGTAGTATGACAGGGGGTATCTACGAGCAGTACTTC. Translating gives CASSMTGGIYEQYF. The chain uses TRBV19 and TRBJ2-7; 9 bases agree with TRBD1. Germline CDR1 LNHDA, CDR2 SQIVND (reference sequence). Trimming at V came to 3 bases and at J to 3 bases, leaving 3 bases not matched to a gene. The CDR3 has 14 amino acids.

This clone was counted a single time. At one of its ends the junction is not consistent with the germline gene, which may arise from a read error. The chain joins TRBV7-9 to TRBJ2-3, with 11 positions matching TRBD2. Germline values: CDR1 SEHNR, CDR2 FQNEAQ (reference sequence). The CDR3 has 16 residues. The CDR3 region is CSSSPGTSGSTDTQYF. The CDR3 DNA follows: TGTTCCAGCAGCCCAGGGACTAGCGGTAGCACAGATACGCAGTATTTT.

The chain joins TRBV20-1 to TRBJ2-5; D uncertain. The V gene's germline CDR1 is DFQATT and CDR2 SNEGSKA (reference sequence). The V end was cut by 1 base, the J end by 4 bases, with 4 bases between. The CDR3 is made up of 11 amino acids. The CDR3 coding sequence is TGCAGTGCTAGAGCTCTAGAGACCCAGTACTTC. It specifies CSARALETQYF.

V and J are TRBV28 and TRBJ2-3, with TRBD1 matching 7 bases. The CDR3 is made up of 15 amino acids. The germline V gene encodes CDR1 MDHEN and CDR2 SYDVKM. Trimming took 6 bases from V and 1 from J; bases not matched to a gene: 7. The CDR3 loop reads CASSGAQGGTDTQYF. The CDR3 DNA sequence: TGTGCCAGCAGCGGGGCGCAGGGGGGCACAGATACGCAGTATTTT.

The CDR3 spells CASGTETEAFF. DNA of the CDR3: TGCGCCAGCGGAACAGAAACTGAAGCTTTCTTT. The gene calls are TRBV5-1 and TRBJ1-1, with unresolved D. CDR3 length: 11 residues. CDR1 SGHRS and CDR2 YFSETQ come from the germline V gene. Trimming shortened V by 7 bases and J by 5 bases, and 9 bases separated the two germline ends. The entire variable domain, with the rest obtained from reference TRBV5-1 and TRBJ1-1, is as follows: KAGVTQTPRYLIKTRGQQVTLSCSPISGHRSVSWYQQTPGQGLQFLFEYFSETQRNKGNFPGRFSGRQFSNSRSEMNVSTLELGDSALYLCASGTETEAFFGQGTRLTVV.

The rearrangement links TRBV7-8 to TRBJ2-2, with TRBD2 matching over 10 bases. This CDR3 is 15 amino acids long. J gave up 5 bases and V 4 bases, and 4 bases lay outside the gene matches. CDR1 and CDR2 from the germline V gene are SGHVS and FQNEAQ. CDR3 DNA sequence: TGTGCCAGCAGCTCACCTAGCGGGGGTACCGGGGAGCTGTTTTTT. Protein: CASSSPSGGTGELFF.

This clone was observed a few times. This chain connects TRBV18 to TRBJ1-1; TRBD1 agrees at 8 bases. Trimming cost V 3 bases and J 2 bases; bases outside gene matches: 2. Per the germline V gene, CDR1 is KGHSH and CDR2 is LQKENI. This CDR3 is built from 14 residues. CDR3: CASSPGQGNTEAFF. The CDR3 DNA reads TGTGCCAGCTCACCCGGACAGGGAAACACTGAAGCTTTCTTT.

This clone has only a few counts. This rearrangement joins TRBV29-1 to TRBJ2-3; possibly TRBD2 for D (6 bases). The V end lost 2 bases, the J end lost 4 bases, and 13 bases lay between the germline ends. Germline V gives CDR1 SQVTM, CDR2 ANQGSEA. This CDR3 is built from 14 residues. The CDR3 loop is CSVEILAAADTQYF. The CDR3 DNA reads TGCAGCGTTGAAATACTAGCAGCGGCAGATACGCAGTATTTT.

The chain recombines TRBV5-4 with TRBJ2-7; D might be TRBD2 (6 bases). The V and J ends lost 1 base and 5 bases respectively, with 19 bases between them. This CDR3 has 16 amino acids. The germline gives CDR1 SGHNT, CDR2 YYREEE (reference sequence). CDR3 region: CASSLPRAAGRDEQYF. Written as DNA, the CDR3 is TGTGCCAGCAGCTTGCCCCGGGCCGCGGGGAGAGACGAGCAGTACTTC.

The J gene is TRBJ1-3, the V gene TRBV2, with no clear D. The CDR3 loop spans 16 amino acids. Trimming took 4 bases from V and 2 from J, leaving 15 bases between them. The germline CDR1 and CDR2 sequences are SNHLY and FYNNEI. The CDR3 bases are TGTGCCAGCAGTGGCTGGACTACGAATCCTGGAAACACCATATATTTT. It is translated as CASSGWTTNPGNTIYF.

V and J are TRBV27 and TRBJ2-1, with TRBD2 matching 7 bases. V lost 5 bases to trimming and J lost 7 bases; unmatched junction nucleotides: 17. This CDR3 is built from 17 residues. Looked up from germline, CDR1 is MNHEY and CDR2 is SMNVEV (reference sequence). CDR3 sequence (DNA): TGTGCCAGCAGTCCAAACCCCACTAGCGCGGCCCGGAATGAGCAGTTCTTC. Translating it yields CASSPNPTSAARNEQFF.

Of note for this clone: At one of its ends the junction is not consistent with the germline gene, which may arise from a read error. The chain couples TRBV4-3 to TRBJ2-3; D is possibly TRBD2 (6 bases). Germline V lookup: CDR1 LGHNA, CDR2 YSLEER. This CDR3 is built from 15 residues. The CDR3, as DNA: TGCGCCAGCAGTTTGAGCGGGTTGGGCACAGGTACGCAGTATTTT. Encoded protein: CASSLSGLGTGTQYF.